This T cell receptor (beta chain) was recovered during a study of cytomegalovirus exposure and HLA in healthy donors. Study summary: Prior work identified some 120 million unique TCR beta sequences in some 180 million T cells. Counted in an early data release were roughly 81 million unique TCRs from HLA-typed donors. Broader study findings: Among the most significant clusters, several appeared linked to common viral pathogens in a later analysis.

PCR primers comprised 60 Vbeta and 13 Jbeta primers. The data were produced by immunoSEQ multiplex PCR, yet TCRdb's version contains in-frame clones alone and is incomplete. The table includes some 140,000 clones, around four fifths detected once. This CDR3 has 15 amino acids. V lost 2 bases and J 0 bases, leaving 8 bases between the germline ends. The germline V gene encodes CDR1 MNHEY and CDR2 SVGAGI. In regard to this clone: The antigen is unknown.

The chain couples TRBV6-5 to TRBJ1-3, with D unresolved. Material: PBMCs. This clonotype was obtained from a male donor in good health and CMV-seropositive. CDR3 bases: TGTGCCAGCAGTTACGACGGAGCCTCTGGAAACACCATATATTTT. Translated, it gives CASSYDGASGNTIYF.